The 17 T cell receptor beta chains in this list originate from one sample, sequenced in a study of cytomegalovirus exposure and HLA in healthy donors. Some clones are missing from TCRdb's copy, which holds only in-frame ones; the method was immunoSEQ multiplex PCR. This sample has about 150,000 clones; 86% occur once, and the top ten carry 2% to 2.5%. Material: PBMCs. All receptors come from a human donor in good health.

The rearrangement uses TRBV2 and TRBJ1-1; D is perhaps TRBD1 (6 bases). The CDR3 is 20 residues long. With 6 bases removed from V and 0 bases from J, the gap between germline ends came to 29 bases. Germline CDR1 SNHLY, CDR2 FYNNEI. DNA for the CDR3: TGTGCCAGCAGATCGGTAAGCTTACTACCGGACAGCCCTATGAACACTGAAGCTTTCTTT. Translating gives CASRSVSLLPDSPMNTEAFF.

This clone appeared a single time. The CDR3 DNA reads TGTGCCAGCAGTGAAGCGTTAGGGACAGGGACCTACAATGAGCAGTTCTTC. Translating it yields CASSEALGTGTYNEQFF. This chain links TRBV2 with TRBJ2-1; 9 bases match TRBD1. From germline, CDR1 is SNHLY and CDR2 FYNNEI. CDR3 length equals 17 residues. J gave up 2 bases and V 0 bases, and 5 bases lay outside the gene matches.

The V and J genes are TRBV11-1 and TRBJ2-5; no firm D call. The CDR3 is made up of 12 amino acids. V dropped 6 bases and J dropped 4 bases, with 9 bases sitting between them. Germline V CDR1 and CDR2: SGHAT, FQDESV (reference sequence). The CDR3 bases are TGTGCCAGCAGTCAATCACTAGAGACCCAGTACTTC. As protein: CASSQSLETQYF.

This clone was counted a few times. CDR3 nucleotides: TGTGCCAGTAGTATCTCCGGGGTTAATCAGCCCCAGCATTTT. Its protein is CASSISGVNQPQHF. The chain carries TRBV19 and TRBJ1-5; D remains unclear. This CDR3 has 14 residues. Germline values: CDR1 LNHDA, CDR2 SQIVND (reference sequence). The V and J ends lost 3 bases and 4 bases respectively, with 10 bases between them.

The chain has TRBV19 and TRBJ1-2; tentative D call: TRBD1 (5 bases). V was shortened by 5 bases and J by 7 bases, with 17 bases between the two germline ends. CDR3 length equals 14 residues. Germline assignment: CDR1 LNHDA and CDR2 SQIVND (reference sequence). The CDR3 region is CASSPSRLQGGYTF. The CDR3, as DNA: TGTGCCAGTAGTCCTTCTCGGCTTCAGGGTGGCTACACCTTC.

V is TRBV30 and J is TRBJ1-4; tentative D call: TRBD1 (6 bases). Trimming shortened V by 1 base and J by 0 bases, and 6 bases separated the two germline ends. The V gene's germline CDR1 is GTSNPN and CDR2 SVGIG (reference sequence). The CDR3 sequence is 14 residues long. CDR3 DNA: TGTGCCTGGAGTGGGACAGCAACTAATGAAAAACTGTTTTTT. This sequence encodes CAWSGTATNEKLFF. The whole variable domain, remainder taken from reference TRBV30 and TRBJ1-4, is SQTIHQWPATLVQPVGSPLSLECTVEGTSNPNLYWYRQAAGRGLQLLFYSVGIGQISSEVPQNLSASRPQDRQFILSSKKLLLSDSGFYLCAWSGTATNEKLFFGSGTQLSVL.

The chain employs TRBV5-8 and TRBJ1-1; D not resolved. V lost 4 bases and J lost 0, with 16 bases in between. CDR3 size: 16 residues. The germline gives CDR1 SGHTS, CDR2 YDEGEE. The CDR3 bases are TGTGCCAGCAGCCCTAGTCTTGAGTGGGTGAACACTGAAGCTTTCTTT. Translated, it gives CASSPSLEWVNTEAFF. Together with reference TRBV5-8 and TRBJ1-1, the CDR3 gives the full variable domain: EAGVTQSPTHLIKTRGQQATLRCSPISGHTSVYWYQQALGLGLQFLLWYDEGEERNRGNFPPRFSGRQFPNYSSELNVNALELEDSALYLCASSPSLEWVNTEAFFGQGTRLTVV.

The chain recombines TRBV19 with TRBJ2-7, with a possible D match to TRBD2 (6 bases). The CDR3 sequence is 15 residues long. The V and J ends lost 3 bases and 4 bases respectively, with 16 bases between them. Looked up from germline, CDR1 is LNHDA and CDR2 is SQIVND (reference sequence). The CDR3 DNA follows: TGTGCCAGTAGTATTACGGCAGGGAGGTGGTACGAGCAGTACTTC. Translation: CASSITAGRWYEQYF.

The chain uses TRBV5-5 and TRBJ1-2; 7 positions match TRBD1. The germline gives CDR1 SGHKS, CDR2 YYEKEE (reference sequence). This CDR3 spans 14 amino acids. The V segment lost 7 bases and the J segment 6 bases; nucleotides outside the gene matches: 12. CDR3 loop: CASGPDRAGDGYTF. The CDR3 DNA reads TGTGCCAGCGGCCCCGACAGGGCGGGCGATGGCTACACCTTC.

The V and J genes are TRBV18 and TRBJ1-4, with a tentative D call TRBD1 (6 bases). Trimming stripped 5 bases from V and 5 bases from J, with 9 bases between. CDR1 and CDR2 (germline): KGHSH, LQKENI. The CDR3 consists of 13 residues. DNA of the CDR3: TGTGCCAGCTCATATGGACAGAATGAAAAACTGTTTTTT. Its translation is CASSYGQNEKLFF.

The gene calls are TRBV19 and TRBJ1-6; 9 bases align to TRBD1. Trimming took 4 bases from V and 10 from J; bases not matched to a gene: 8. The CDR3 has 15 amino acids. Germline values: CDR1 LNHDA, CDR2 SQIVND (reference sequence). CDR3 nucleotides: TGTGCCAGTAGTACCACGGGACAGGGTGGATCACCCCTCCACTTT. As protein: CASSTTGQGGSPLHF.

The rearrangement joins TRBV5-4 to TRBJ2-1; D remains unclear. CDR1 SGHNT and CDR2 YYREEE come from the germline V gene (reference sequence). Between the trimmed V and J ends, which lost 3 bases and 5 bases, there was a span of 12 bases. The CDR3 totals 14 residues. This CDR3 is CASSSTSKNNEQFF. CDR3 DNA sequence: TGTGCCAGCAGCTCCACAAGTAAAAACAATGAGCAGTTCTTC.

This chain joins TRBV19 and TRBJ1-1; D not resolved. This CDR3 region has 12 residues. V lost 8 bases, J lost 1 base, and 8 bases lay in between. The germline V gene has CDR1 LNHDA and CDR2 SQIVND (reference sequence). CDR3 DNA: TGTGCCAGTCAAGCGGGGAACACTGAAGCTTTCTTT. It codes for CASQAGNTEAFF.

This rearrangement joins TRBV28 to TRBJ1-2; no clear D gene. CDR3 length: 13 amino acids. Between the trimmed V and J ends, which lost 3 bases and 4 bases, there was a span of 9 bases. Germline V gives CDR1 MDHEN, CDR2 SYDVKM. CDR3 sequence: CASSFQYSYGYTF. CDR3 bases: TGTGCCAGCAGTTTTCAATACAGCTATGGCTACACCTTC.

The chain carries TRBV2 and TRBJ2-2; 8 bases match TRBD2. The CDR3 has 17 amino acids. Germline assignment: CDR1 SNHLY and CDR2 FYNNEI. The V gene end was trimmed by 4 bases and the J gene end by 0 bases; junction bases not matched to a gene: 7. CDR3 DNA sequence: TGTGCCAGCAGTGGGCCTCGACTAGCGCCGAACACCGGGGAGCTGTTTTTT. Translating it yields CASSGPRLAPNTGELFF.

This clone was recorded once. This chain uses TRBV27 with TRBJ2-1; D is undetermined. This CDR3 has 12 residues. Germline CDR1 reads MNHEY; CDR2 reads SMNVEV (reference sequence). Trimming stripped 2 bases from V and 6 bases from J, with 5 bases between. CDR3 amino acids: CASSLGGNEQFF. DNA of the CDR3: TGTGCCAGCAGTTTAGGCGGCAATGAGCAGTTCTTC.

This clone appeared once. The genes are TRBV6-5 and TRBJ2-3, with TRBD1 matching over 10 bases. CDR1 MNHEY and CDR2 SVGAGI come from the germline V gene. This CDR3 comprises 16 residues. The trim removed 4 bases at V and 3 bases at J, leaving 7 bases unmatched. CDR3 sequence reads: CASSSPGTGETDTQYF. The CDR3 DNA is TGTGCCAGCAGTTCCCCCGGGACAGGGGAAACAGATACGCAGTATTTT.